This TCR beta chain was captured in a study of T cells expressing NK-cell markers. For each CDR3 protein, TCRdb gives one entry from its re-call of the 5' RACE reads, without DNA. This listing includes hundreds of thousands of distinct CDR3 sequences. This CDR3 is built from 16 residues. Germline V gene sequence: CDR1 MNHEY, CDR2 SMNVEV (reference sequence). The clonotype comes from a woman between 18 and 70 years old in good health. The chain joins TRBV27 to TRBJ1-5; TCRdb designates TRBD1, a call that cannot be tested without DNA. The sequenced sample was blood T cells: a sorted CD56 or NKG2C T cell subset, CD4+ or CD8+ T cells, or bulk PBMC T cells (not recorded which). The CDR3 spells CVTGQGDIKGNQPQHF.